These 4 T cell receptor beta chains originate from one sample sequenced in a study of cytomegalovirus exposure and HLA in healthy donors. Researchers ran the PCR with 60 Vbeta and 13 Jbeta primers. Here immunoSEQ multiplex PCR was the method, and the copy in TCRdb shows in-frame clones only, minus some. The sample includes approximately 150,000 clones, more than 60% of them seen just once. The sample was PBMCs. The receptors were sampled from a male donor in good health and CMV-seronegative.

This rearrangement joins TRBV6-5 to TRBJ2-7; 9 bases match TRBD1. Germline V gene sequence: CDR1 MNHEY, CDR2 SVGAGI. The CDR3 has 14 amino acids. Trimming removed 6 bases from V and 3 bases from J; junction bases left unmatched: 6. Here the CDR3 reads CASRSGTGYYEQYF. As DNA, the CDR3 is TGTGCCAGCAGGTCCGGGACAGGGTACTACGAGCAGTACTTC.

The chain recombines TRBV28 with TRBJ1-2; D is perhaps TRBD1 (6 bases). The CDR3 totals 13 residues. Trimming cost V 8 bases and J 7 bases, with 17 bases left between them. Germline V CDR1 and CDR2: MDHEN, SYDVKM. The CDR3 protein is CASRRGGSLGYTF. Here the CDR3 DNA reads TGTGCCAGCCGAAGGGGGGGTAGTCTTGGCTACACCTTC.

The sample holds one count of this clone. One end of the junction varies from germline; a read error may be responsible. The rearrangement uses TRBV11-3 and TRBJ1-2, with D maybe TRBD1 (5 bases). Germline lookup yields CDR1 SGHNT and CDR2 YENEEA. There are 14 residues in the CDR3. The CDR3 region has the DNA TGTGCCAGCAGGGGGGGAAGCCTCATATGCGTCTACCCCTTC. This gives the protein CASRGGSLICVYPF. Full variable domain (rest looked up from reference TRBV11-3 and TRBJ1-2): EAGVVQSPRYKIIEKKQPVAFWCNPISGHNTLYWYLQNLGQGPELLIRYENEEAVDDSQLPKDRFSAERLKGVDSTLKIQPAELGDSAVYLCASRGGSLICVYPFGSGTRLTVV.

This clone was picked up a small number of times. The V and J genes are TRBV9 and TRBJ2-2, with TRBD1 matching 7 bases. The germline V gene has CDR1 SGDLS and CDR2 YYNGEE. CDR3 length equals 17 residues. V was pared by 2 bases and J by 5 bases, with 12 bases of the junction left unmatched. The CDR3 protein is CASSVFWTGSWTGELFF. In nucleotides, the CDR3 is TGTGCCAGCAGCGTCTTTTGGACAGGCAGTTGGACCGGGGAGCTGTTTTTT.